These T cell receptor beta chains were read from a single sample in a study of type 1 regulatory T cells. No antigen has been identified for these receptors. A single record per CDR3 protein comes from TCRdb applying MiXCR to the reads. The sample gives roughly 40,000 distinct CDR3 sequences, more than 10% of which show up once; 8% to 8.5% is in the top ten. The material sequenced was cultured non-Tr1 T cells, either the whole culture or a sorted T cell fraction (not recorded which). Every receptor here comes from a human donor in good health. Both conserved end residues are part of each CDR3.

j_call: TRBJ2-5
v_call: TRBV18
cdr3_length: 14
cdr3_aa: CASSSRTGSETQYF

j_call: TRBJ2-5
v_call: TRBV2
cdr3_length: 15
cdr3_aa: CASSEERGSLGTQYF

j_call: TRBJ2-5
v_call: TRBV5-1
cdr3_length: 14
cdr3_aa: CASSIGRQEETQYF

j_call: TRBJ2-2
v_call: TRBV5-8
cdr3_length: 14
cdr3_aa: CASSWTANTGELFF

j_call: TRBJ1-1
v_call: TRBV25-1
cdr3_length: 14
cdr3_aa: CASRGTVPNTEAFF

j_call: TRBJ2-1
v_call: TRBV5-1
cdr3_length: 16
cdr3_aa: CASSEASGSSYNEQFF

j_call: TRBJ2-5
v_call: TRBV5-1
cdr3_length: 12
cdr3_aa: CASSGNQETQYF

j_call: TRBJ1-2
v_call: TRBV30
cdr3_length: 12
cdr3_aa: CAWSVTGDGYTF

j_call: TRBJ2-2
v_call: TRBV4-2
cdr3_length: 15
cdr3_aa: CASSRHILNTGELFF

j_call: TRBJ1-5
v_call: TRBV30
cdr3_length: 14
cdr3_aa: CAWSLGSSNQPQHF

j_call: TRBJ2-7
v_call: TRBV27
cdr3_length: 15
cdr3_aa: CASSYGVAGLYEQYF

j_call: TRBJ2-2
v_call: TRBV3-1
cdr3_length: 15
cdr3_aa: CASSRTSSATGELFF

j_call: TRBJ2-3
v_call: TRBV20-1
cdr3_length: 14
cdr3_aa: CSAPDQTGTDTQYF

j_call: TRBJ2-5
v_call: TRBV7-2
cdr3_length: 17
cdr3_aa: CASSLQGTSGSQETQYF

j_call: TRBJ2-7
v_call: TRBV5-8
cdr3_length: 14
cdr3_aa: CASSSWGQSYEQYF

j_call: TRBJ2-2
v_call: TRBV27
cdr3_length: 11
cdr3_aa: CASTKGRELFF

j_call: TRBJ1-5
v_call: TRBV20-1
cdr3_length: 14
cdr3_aa: CSARGGGLWEPQHF

j_call: TRBJ2-3
v_call: TRBV5-1
cdr3_length: 14
cdr3_aa: CASSVDRGTDTQYF

j_call: TRBJ2-4
v_call: TRBV6-2/TRBV6-3
cdr3_length: 14
cdr3_aa: CASSYSGQGRIQYF

j_call: TRBJ2-7
v_call: TRBV28
cdr3_length: 15
cdr3_aa: CASSSPGTEAYEQYF

j_call: TRBJ2-7
v_call: TRBV4-3
cdr3_length: 15
cdr3_aa: CASSHLAGGPTKQYF

j_call: TRBJ2-5
v_call: TRBV24-1
cdr3_length: 17
cdr3_aa: CATSDPGRPSPQETQYF

j_call: TRBJ2-1
v_call: TRBV12-3/TRBV12-4
cdr3_length: 15
cdr3_aa: CASSFRDRGRGSQLF

j_call: TRBJ2-7
v_call: TRBV5-1
cdr3_length: 15
cdr3_aa: CASRSGTGGAWEQYF

j_call: TRBJ2-7
v_call: TRBV3-1
cdr3_length: 15
cdr3_aa: CASSLTSGIGYEQYF

j_call: TRBJ2-1
v_call: TRBV11-2
cdr3_length: 12
cdr3_aa: CASSLRPGEQFF

j_call: TRBJ1-1
v_call: TRBV4-1
cdr3_length: 21
cdr3_aa: CASSLPPRGQVFVHLDTEAFF

j_call: TRBJ2-3
v_call: TRBV4-2
cdr3_length: 16
cdr3_aa: CASSQDVASGGDTQYF

j_call: TRBJ1-1
v_call: TRBV20-1
cdr3_length: 14
cdr3_aa: CSARDPIGGREAFF

j_call: TRBJ1-4
v_call: TRBV5-1
cdr3_length: 14
cdr3_aa: CASSFQGGNEKLFF

j_call: TRBJ1-6
v_call: TRBV7-2
cdr3_length: 15
cdr3_aa: CGSSLQGFKNSPLHF

j_call: TRBJ2-5
v_call: TRBV5-1
cdr3_length: 16
cdr3_aa: CASSLVGIKYQETQYF

j_call: TRBJ2-2
v_call: TRBV5-1
cdr3_length: 15
cdr3_aa: CASSLATSGTGELFF

j_call: TRBJ1-6
v_call: TRBV20-1
cdr3_length: 14
cdr3_aa: CSARNEYTNSPLHF

j_call: TRBJ1-4
v_call: TRBV20-1
cdr3_length: 14
cdr3_aa: CSASSPGSEAKLFF

j_call: TRBJ2-6
v_call: TRBV3-1
cdr3_length: 21
cdr3_aa: CASSLQSNGRPQISGANVLTF

j_call: TRBJ2-7
v_call: TRBV7-2
cdr3_length: 16
cdr3_aa: CASSPSGIQLTYEQYF

j_call: TRBJ2-3
v_call: TRBV5-1
cdr3_length: 15
cdr3_aa: CASSFRPAGTDTQYF

j_call: TRBJ1-1
v_call: TRBV4-1
cdr3_length: 15
cdr3_aa: CASSRADRGNTEAFF

j_call: TRBJ2-3
v_call: TRBV20-1
cdr3_length: 17
cdr3_aa: CSARNPGTSGTHGTQYF

j_call: TRBJ2-7
v_call: TRBV20-1
cdr3_length: 12
cdr3_aa: CSAMGQSYEQYF

j_call: TRBJ2-1
v_call: TRBV19
cdr3_length: 16
cdr3_aa: CASRSITGESRNEQFF

j_call: TRBJ2-1
v_call: TRBV20-1
cdr3_length: 11
cdr3_aa: CSARRRHEQFF

j_call: TRBJ2-7
v_call: TRBV5-1
cdr3_length: 14
cdr3_aa: CACSSGGSPYEQYF

j_call: TRBJ1-1
v_call: TRBV19
cdr3_length: 15
cdr3_aa: CASSIRGTANTEAFF

j_call: TRBJ1-2
v_call: TRBV12-3/TRBV12-4
cdr3_length: 14
cdr3_aa: CASRAPGQLYGYTF

j_call: TRBJ2-1
v_call: TRBV5-1
cdr3_length: 15
cdr3_aa: CASSPTPTRYNEQFF

j_call: TRBJ2-1
v_call: TRBV7-3
cdr3_length: 14
cdr3_aa: CASSLWGGPNEQFF

j_call: TRBJ2-2
v_call: TRBV27
cdr3_length: 14
cdr3_aa: CASSYAGGTGELFF

j_call: TRBJ2-3
v_call: TRBV29-1
cdr3_length: 12
cdr3_aa: CSGGTGTDTQYF